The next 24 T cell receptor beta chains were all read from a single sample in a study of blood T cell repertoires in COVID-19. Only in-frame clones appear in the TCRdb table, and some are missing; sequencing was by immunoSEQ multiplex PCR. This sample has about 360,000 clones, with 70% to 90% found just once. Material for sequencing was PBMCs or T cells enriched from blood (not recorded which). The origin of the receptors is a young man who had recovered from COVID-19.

The DNA for the CDR3 is TGTGCCACCAGCAGGCCGGGTATTTTTTCGGCTTTCTTT. The encoded protein is CATSRPGIFSAFF. The V and J genes are TRBV15 and TRBJ1-1; D remains unclear. V was trimmed by 3 bases and J by 11 bases, leaving 16 bases between them. CDR3 length: 13 residues. Germline V gene data show CDR1 as LNHNV and CDR2 as YYDKDF (reference sequence).

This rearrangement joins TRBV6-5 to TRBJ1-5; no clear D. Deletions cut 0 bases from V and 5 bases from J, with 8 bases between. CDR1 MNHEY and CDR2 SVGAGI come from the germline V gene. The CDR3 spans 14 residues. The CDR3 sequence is CASSYSIRDQPQHF. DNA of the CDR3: TGTGCCAGCAGTTACTCGATTCGGGATCAGCCCCAGCATTTT.

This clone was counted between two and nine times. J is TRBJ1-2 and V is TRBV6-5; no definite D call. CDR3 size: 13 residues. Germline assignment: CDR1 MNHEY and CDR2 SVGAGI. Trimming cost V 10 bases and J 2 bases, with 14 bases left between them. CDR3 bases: TGTGCCACGGCCGGGAGACAAAACTATGGCTACACCTTC. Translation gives CATAGRQNYGYTF.

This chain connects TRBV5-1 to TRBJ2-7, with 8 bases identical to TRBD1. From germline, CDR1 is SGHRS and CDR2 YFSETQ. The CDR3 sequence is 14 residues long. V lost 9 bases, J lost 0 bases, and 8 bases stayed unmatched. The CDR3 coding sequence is TGCGCCACCCGAACCGGACAGGGCTCCTACGAGCAGTACTTC. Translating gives CATRTGQGSYEQYF.

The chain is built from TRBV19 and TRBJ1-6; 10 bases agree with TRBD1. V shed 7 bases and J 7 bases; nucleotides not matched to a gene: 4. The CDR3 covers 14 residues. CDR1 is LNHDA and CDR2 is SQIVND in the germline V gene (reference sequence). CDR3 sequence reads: CASTPGQGNSPLHF. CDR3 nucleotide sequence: TGTGCCAGTACCCCGGGACAGGGGAATTCACCCCTCCACTTT.

This CDR3 is CASSGYRVRAFF. The CDR3 DNA follows: TGTGCCAGCAGCGGATACAGGGTAAGAGCTTTCTTT. The chain recombines TRBV5-6 with TRBJ1-1, with TRBD1 as a possible D gene (6 bases). The CDR3 sequence is 12 residues long. V was shortened by 4 bases and J by 10 bases, with 14 bases between the two germline ends. The germline V gene has CDR1 SGHDT and CDR2 YYEEEE.

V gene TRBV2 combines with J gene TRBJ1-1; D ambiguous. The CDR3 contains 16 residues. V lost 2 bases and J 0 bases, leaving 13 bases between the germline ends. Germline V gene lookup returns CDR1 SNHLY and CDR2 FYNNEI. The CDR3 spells CASSERWALMNTEAFF. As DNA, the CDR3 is TGTGCCAGCAGTGAAAGATGGGCACTCATGAACACTGAAGCTTTCTTT.

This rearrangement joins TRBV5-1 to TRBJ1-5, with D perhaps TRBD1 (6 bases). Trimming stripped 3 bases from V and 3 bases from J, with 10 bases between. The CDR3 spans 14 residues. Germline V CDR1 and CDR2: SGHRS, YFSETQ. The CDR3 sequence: CASSSGTPNQPQHF. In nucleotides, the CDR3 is TGCGCCAGCAGCTCCGGGACACCCAATCAGCCCCAGCATTTT.

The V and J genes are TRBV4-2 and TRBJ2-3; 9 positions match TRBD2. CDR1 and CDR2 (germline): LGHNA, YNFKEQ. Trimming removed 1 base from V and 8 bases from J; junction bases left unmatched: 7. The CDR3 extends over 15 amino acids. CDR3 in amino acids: CASSQVGGRGSTQYF. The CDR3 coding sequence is TGTGCCAGCAGCCAAGTCGGCGGGAGGGGAAGTACGCAGTATTTT.

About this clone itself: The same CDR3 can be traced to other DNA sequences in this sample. The CDR3 spells CASSLQDRGYGYTF. Written as DNA, the CDR3 is TGTGCCAGCAGTCTTCAGGACAGGGGGTATGGCTACACCTTC. V usage is TRBV6-5 and J usage is TRBJ1-2, with 10 bases lining up with TRBD1. CDR1 is MNHEY and CDR2 is SVGAGI in the germline V gene. After removal of 5 bases from V and 5 bases from J, the junction contained 5 bases not matched to a gene. The CDR3 runs to 14 residues.

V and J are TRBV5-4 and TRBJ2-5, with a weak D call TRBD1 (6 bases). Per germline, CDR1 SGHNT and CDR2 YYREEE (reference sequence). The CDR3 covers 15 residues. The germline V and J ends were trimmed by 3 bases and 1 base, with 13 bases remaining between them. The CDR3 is CASSSETGVQETQYF. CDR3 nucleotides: TGTGCCAGCAGCTCGGAGACAGGTGTCCAAGAGACCCAGTACTTC.

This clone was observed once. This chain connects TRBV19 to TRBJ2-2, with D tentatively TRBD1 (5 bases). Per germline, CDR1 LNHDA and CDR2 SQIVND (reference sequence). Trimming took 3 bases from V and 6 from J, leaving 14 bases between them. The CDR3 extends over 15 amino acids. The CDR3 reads CASSIVTGVSGELFF. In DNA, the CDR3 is TGTGCCAGTAGTATCGTAACAGGAGTCTCCGGGGAGCTGTTTTTT.

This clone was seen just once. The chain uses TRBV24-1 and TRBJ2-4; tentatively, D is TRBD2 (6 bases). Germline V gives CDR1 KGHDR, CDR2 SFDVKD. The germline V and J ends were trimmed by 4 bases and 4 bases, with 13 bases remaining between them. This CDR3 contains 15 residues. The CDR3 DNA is TGTGCCACCAGTGAACTCTACGCGGGAAAAAACATTCAGTACTTC. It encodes CATSELYAGKNIQYF.

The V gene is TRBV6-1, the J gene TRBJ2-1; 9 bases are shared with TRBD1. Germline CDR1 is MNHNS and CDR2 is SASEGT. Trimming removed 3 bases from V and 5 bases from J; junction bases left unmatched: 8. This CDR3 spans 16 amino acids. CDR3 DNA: TGTGCCAGCAGTGACCCGGGACAGGGAAAGCACAATGAGCAGTTCTTC. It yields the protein CASSDPGQGKHNEQFF.

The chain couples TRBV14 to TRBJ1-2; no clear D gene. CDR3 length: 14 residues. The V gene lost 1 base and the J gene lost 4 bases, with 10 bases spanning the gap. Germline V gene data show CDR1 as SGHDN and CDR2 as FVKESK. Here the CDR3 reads CASSQAPLPYGYTF. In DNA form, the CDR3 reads TGTGCCAGCAGCCAAGCCCCCCTCCCCTATGGCTACACCTTC. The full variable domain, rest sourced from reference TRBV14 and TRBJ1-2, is EAGVTQFPSHSVIEKGQTVTLRCDPISGHDNLYWYRRVMGKEIKFLLHFVKESKQDESGMPNNRFLAERTGGTYSTLKVQPAELEDSGVYFCASSQAPLPYGYTFGSGTRLTVV.

CDR3 coding DNA: TGTGCCATCAGTCCTAGCGCTAGCACAGATACGCAGTATTTT. This sequence encodes CAISPSASTDTQYF. The chain carries TRBV10-3 and TRBJ2-3, with a weak D call TRBD2 (6 bases). The germline CDR1 and CDR2 sequences are ENHRY and SYGVKD. The CDR3 runs to 14 residues. Trimming pared 5 bases from V and 0 bases from J, leaving 9 bases between.

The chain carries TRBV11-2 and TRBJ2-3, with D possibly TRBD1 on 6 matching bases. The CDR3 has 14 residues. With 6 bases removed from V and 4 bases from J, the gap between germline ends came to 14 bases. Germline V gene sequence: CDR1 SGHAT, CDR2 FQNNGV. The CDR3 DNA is TGTGCCAGCAGTATGGGACACTCGGCAGATACGCAGTATTTT. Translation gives CASSMGHSADTQYF.

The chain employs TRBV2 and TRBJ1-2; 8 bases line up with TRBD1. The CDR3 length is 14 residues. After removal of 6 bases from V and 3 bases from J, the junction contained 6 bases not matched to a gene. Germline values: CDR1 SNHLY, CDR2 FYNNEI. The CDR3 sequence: CASSWTGTDYGYTF. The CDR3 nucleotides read TGTGCCAGCAGCTGGACAGGGACCGACTATGGCTACACCTTC.

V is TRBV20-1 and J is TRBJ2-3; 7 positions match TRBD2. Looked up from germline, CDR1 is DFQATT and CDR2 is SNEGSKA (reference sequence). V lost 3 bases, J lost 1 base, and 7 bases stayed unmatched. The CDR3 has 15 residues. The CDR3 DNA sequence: TGCAGTGCTAGTTGGAGACGGGGGGGCACAGATACGCAGTATTTT. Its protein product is CSASWRRGGTDTQYF.

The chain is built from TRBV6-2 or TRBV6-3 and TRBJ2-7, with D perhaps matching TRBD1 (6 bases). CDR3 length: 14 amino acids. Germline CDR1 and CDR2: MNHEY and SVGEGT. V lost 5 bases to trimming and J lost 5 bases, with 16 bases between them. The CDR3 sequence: CASSETGVTNEQYF. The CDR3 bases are TGTGCCAGCAGTGAGACAGGAGTAACGAACGAGCAGTACTTC.

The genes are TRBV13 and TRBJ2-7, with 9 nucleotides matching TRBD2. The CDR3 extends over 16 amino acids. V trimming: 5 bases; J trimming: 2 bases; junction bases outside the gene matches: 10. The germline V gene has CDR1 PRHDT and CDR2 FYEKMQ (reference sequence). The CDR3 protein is CASSTELSGGPYEQYF. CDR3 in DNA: TGTGCCAGCAGCACGGAACTAAGCGGGGGGCCCTACGAGCAGTACTTC.

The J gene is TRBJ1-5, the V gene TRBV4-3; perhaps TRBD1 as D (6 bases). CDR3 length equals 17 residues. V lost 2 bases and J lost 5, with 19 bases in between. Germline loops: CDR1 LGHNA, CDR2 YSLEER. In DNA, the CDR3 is TGCGCCAGCAGCCAACGTCGTGCAGGGGAAACTTATCAGCCCCAGCATTTT. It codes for CASSQRRAGETYQPQHF.

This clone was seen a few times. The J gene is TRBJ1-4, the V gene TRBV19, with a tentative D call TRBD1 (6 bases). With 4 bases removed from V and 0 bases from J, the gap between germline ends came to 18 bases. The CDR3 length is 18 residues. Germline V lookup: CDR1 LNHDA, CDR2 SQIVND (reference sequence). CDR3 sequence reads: CASSTPTGRSATNEKLFF. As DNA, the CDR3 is TGTGCCAGTAGTACGCCGACAGGACGCTCCGCAACTAATGAAAAACTGTTTTTT.

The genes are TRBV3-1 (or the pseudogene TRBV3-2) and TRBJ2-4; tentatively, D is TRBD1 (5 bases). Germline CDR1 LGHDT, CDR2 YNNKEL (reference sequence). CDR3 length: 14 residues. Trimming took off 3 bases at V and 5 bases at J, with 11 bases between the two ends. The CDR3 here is CASSHRQGENIQYF. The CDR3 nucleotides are TGTGCCAGCAGCCATCGGCAGGGCGAAAACATTCAGTACTTC.